A single sample is the source of the 2 T cell receptor beta chains below, sequenced in a study of cytomegalovirus exposure and HLA in healthy donors. Primers included in the PCR were 60 Vbeta and 13 Jbeta primers. Method: immunoSEQ multiplex PCR; TCRdb's copy keeps in-frame clones and lacks some. This sample has fewer than 250,000 clones, with around 85% found just once. Sequenced input: PBMCs. All receptors come from a girl aged 2-15 years in good health and CMV-seronegative.

The V and J genes are TRBV6-6 and TRBJ1-3; D uncertain. The germline V and J ends were trimmed by 1 base and 8 bases, with 6 bases remaining between them. Germline V gene lookup returns CDR1 MNHNY and CDR2 SVGAGI (reference sequence). The CDR3 loop spans 12 amino acids. The DNA for the CDR3 is TGTGCCAGCAGTTACTTCGGGGACACCATATATTTT. Translation: CASSYFGDTIYF.

CDR3 bases: TGTGCCAGCAGCCCTACTCAGAGGCAGTGGCTGTTTTTT. This encodes CASSPTQRQWLFF. The rearrangement uses TRBV7-2 and TRBJ2-2, with D unresolved. CDR1 and CDR2 from the germline V gene are SGHTA and FQGNSA. Trimming stripped 5 bases from V and 13 bases from J, with 17 bases between. The CDR3 length is 13 residues.